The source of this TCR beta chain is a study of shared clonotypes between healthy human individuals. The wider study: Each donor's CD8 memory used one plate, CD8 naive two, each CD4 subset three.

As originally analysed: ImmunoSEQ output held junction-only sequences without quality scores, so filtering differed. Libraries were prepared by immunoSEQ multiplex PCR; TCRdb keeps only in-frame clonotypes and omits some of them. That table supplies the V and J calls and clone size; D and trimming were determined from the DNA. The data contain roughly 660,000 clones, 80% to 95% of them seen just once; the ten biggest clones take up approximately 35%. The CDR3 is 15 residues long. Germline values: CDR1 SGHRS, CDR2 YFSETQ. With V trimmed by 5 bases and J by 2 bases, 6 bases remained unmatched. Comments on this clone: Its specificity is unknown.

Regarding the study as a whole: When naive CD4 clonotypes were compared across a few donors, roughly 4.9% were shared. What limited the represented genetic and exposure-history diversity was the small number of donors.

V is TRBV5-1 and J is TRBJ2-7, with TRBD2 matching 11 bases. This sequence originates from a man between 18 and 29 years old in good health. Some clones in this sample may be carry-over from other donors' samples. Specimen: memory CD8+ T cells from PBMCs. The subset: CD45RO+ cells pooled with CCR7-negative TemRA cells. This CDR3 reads CASRPGLAATYEQYF. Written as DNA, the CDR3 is TGCGCCAGCAGGCCGGGACTAGCGGCGACCTACGAGCAGTACTTC.